Listed here are 25 T cell receptor beta chains from one sample, sequenced in a study of blood T cell repertoires in COVID-19. Method: immunoSEQ multiplex PCR; TCRdb's copy keeps in-frame clones and lacks some. Of about 97,000 clones detected, approximately 90% appear once; the ten largest clones hold less than 2%. Sequenced material: peripheral blood. The receptors here all came from a man between 60 and 75 years old with acute or convalescent COVID-19.

The CDR3 region is CASSSYRGASGELFF. The CDR3 bases are TGTGCCAGCAGCTCATACCGGGGGGCATCCGGGGAGCTGTTTTTT. The V and J genes are TRBV7-2 and TRBJ2-2, with D perhaps TRBD2 (7 bases). The CDR3 length is 15 residues. V lost 4 bases, J lost 6 bases, and 15 bases lay in between. Per germline, CDR1 SGHTA and CDR2 FQGNSA.

This clone was found once. This sequence joins TRBV11-2 and TRBJ2-3; D is perhaps TRBD2 (5 bases). This CDR3 contains 17 residues. V was cut by 6 bases and J by 7 bases, with 26 bases left in between. Per the germline V gene, CDR1 is SGHAT and CDR2 is FQNNGV. CDR3: CASRPLEENPLSNTQYF. The DNA of the CDR3 is TGTGCCAGCAGGCCCCTGGAGGAGAACCCCTTGAGTAATACGCAGTATTTT.

The chain links TRBV6-1 to TRBJ1-2; tentative D call: TRBD1 (6 bases). With 6 bases removed from V and 4 bases from J, the gap between germline ends came to 12 bases. CDR3 length: 13 amino acids. Germline V lookup: CDR1 MNHNS, CDR2 SASEGT. The CDR3 DNA reads TGTGCCAGCAGCGACGACAGGACCTATGGCTACACCTTC. Amino acid sequence: CASSDDRTYGYTF.

This chain joins TRBV5-1 and TRBJ1-3; weak D call: TRBD1 (6 bases). This CDR3 is built from 18 residues. Trimming pared 0 bases from V and 2 bases from J, leaving 18 bases between. Germline CDR1 SGHRS, CDR2 YFSETQ. CDR3 DNA: TGCGCCAGCAGCTTGGATGCTACAGGGAACGCTCCTGGAAACACCATATATTTT. Translation: CASSLDATGNAPGNTIYF.

This clone appeared once. The chain links TRBV6-5 to TRBJ2-1, with 9 bases fitting TRBD1. The germline CDR1 and CDR2 sequences are MNHEY and SVGAGI. V was pared by 8 bases and J by 6 bases, with 8 bases of the junction left unmatched. The CDR3 consists of 14 residues. The DNA for the CDR3 is TGTGCCAGCTGCCGACAGGGGGATATCAATGAGCAGTTCTTC. The encoded protein is CASCRQGDINEQFF.

The chain employs TRBV7-2 and TRBJ1-2; 9 bases align to TRBD1. The CDR3 covers 14 residues. Germline trimming cut 6 bases from V and 4 bases from J; bases unmatched to any gene: 6. Germline V gene lookup returns CDR1 SGHTA and CDR2 FQGNSA. The chain's CDR3 is CASSPPDRGYGYTF. The CDR3, as DNA: TGTGCCAGCAGTCCCCCGGACAGGGGCTATGGCTACACCTTC.

This chain joins TRBV28 and TRBJ1-3; D may be TRBD1 (6 bases). Trimming left V 5 bases short and J 4 bases short, with 15 bases between. This CDR3 is 15 amino acids long. In germline, CDR1 is MDHEN, CDR2 SYDVKM. The CDR3 here is CASSVSGAGGNTIYF. CDR3 DNA sequence: TGTGCCAGCAGTGTCTCAGGGGCGGGCGGAAACACCATATATTTT.

V gene TRBV18 combines with J gene TRBJ1-1, with a possible D match to TRBD1 (6 bases). The V gene lost 3 bases and the J gene lost 6 bases, with 17 bases spanning the gap. CDR1 and CDR2 from the germline V gene are KGHSH and LQKENI. CDR3 length: 15 amino acids. The CDR3 bases are TGTGCCAGCTCACCCGGGGGGCAGGGCAACTCTGAAGCTTTCTTT. It specifies CASSPGGQGNSEAFF.

This clone has a single count. This chain joins TRBV6-5 and TRBJ1-2, with a possible D match to TRBD1 (6 bases). CDR1 is MNHEY, CDR2 SVGAGI, per germline. CDR3 size: 13 residues. Trimming cost V 10 bases and J 4 bases, with 16 bases left between them. This CDR3 reads CATSTGNSYGYTF. The CDR3 coding sequence is TGTGCCACGTCAACAGGGAACAGCTATGGCTACACCTTC.

The chain links TRBV15 to TRBJ2-5; TRBD1 agrees at 10 bases. This CDR3 has 16 residues. The J segment lost 2 bases and the V segment lost 1 base, leaving 4 bases of the junction unmatched. Germline V gene lookup returns CDR1 LNHNV and CDR2 YYDKDF (reference sequence). CDR3 region: CATSRGPDRGQETQYF. CDR3 DNA: TGTGCCACCAGCAGAGGACCGGACAGGGGGCAAGAGACCCAGTACTTC.

The rearrangement joins TRBV7-9 to TRBJ1-1; 9 bases are a match to TRBD1. Germline V CDR1 and CDR2: SEHNR, FQNEAQ (reference sequence). The CDR3 consists of 17 residues. Trimming at V came to 5 bases and at J to 5 bases, leaving 15 bases not matched to a gene. In nucleotides, the CDR3 is TGTGCCAGCAGCCCCCGGGGGGGACAGGGAATACGGACTGAAGCTTTCTTT. Translation gives CASSPRGGQGIRTEAFF. Looking up the rest from reference TRBV7-9 and TRBJ1-1 gives the full variable domain: DTGVSQNPRHKITKRGQNVTFRCDPISEHNRLYWYRQTLGQGPEFLTYFQNEAQLEKSRLLSDRFSAERPKGSFSTLEIQRTEQGDSAMYLCASSPRGGQGIRTEAFFGQGTRLTVV.

The V gene is TRBV18, the J gene TRBJ2-7, with D tentatively TRBD1 (5 bases). Germline CDR1 reads KGHSH; CDR2 reads LQKENI. This CDR3 is 14 amino acids long. Trimming cost V 3 bases and J 4 bases, with 13 bases left between them. CDR3 protein: CASSPDIMGYEQYV. CDR3 DNA sequence: TGTGCCAGCTCACCGGACATCATGGGTTACGAGCAGTACGTC.

The rearrangement uses TRBV10-2 and TRBJ2-3; 13 bases fit TRBD2. CDR3 size: 16 residues. The V and J ends lost 4 bases and 2 bases, in that order; junction bases with no gene match: 3. CDR1 and CDR2 (germline): WSHSY, SAAADI. CDR3 bases: TGCGCCAGCAGTGGGGGACTAGCGGGACACACAGATACGCAGTATTTT. Amino acid sequence: CASSGGLAGHTDTQYF.

V is TRBV7-2 and J is TRBJ2-7; 9 bases match TRBD1. This CDR3 contains 14 residues. CDR1 is SGHTA and CDR2 is FQGNSA in the germline V gene. J lost 7 bases, V lost 7 bases, and 11 bases had no gene match. The CDR3 spells CASKLQGAAGEQYF. Here the CDR3 DNA reads TGTGCCAGCAAACTACAGGGGGCAGCGGGAGAGCAGTACTTC. The whole variable domain, filled in from reference TRBV7-2 and TRBJ2-7, reads GAGVSQSPSNKVTEKGKDVELRCDPISGHTALYWYRQSLGQGLEFLIYFQGNSAPDKSGLPSDRFSAERTGGSVSTLTIQRTQQEDSAVYLCASKLQGAAGEQYFGPGTRLTVT.

The chain carries TRBV9 and TRBJ1-2; D gene unclear. The ends were cut back, 4 bases at V and 1 base at J, with 14 bases in the middle. The CDR3 has 15 residues. Germline CDR1 SGDLS, CDR2 YYNGEE. In nucleotides, the CDR3 is TGTGCCAGCAGCCCGAACAACCTGATTAACTATGGCTACACCTTC. Its protein is CASSPNNLINYGYTF.

The J gene is TRBJ2-2, the V gene TRBV27; 7 nucleotides align to TRBD1. In germline, CDR1 is MNHEY, CDR2 SMNVEV (reference sequence). The V and J ends lost 4 bases and 5 bases, in that order; junction bases with no gene match: 10. This CDR3 has 16 amino acids. CDR3 residues: CASSSRQGVITGELFF. The CDR3 coding sequence is TGTGCCAGCAGTTCCCGACAGGGTGTTATAACCGGGGAGCTGTTTTTT.

This rearrangement joins TRBV7-9 to TRBJ1-2; perhaps TRBD1 as D (6 bases). V gave up 3 bases and J gave up 3 bases, with 14 bases separating them. This CDR3 is built from 15 residues. The germline V gene encodes CDR1 SEHNR and CDR2 FQNEAQ (reference sequence). CDR3 region: CASSFGVGADYGYTF. CDR3 bases: TGTGCCAGCAGCTTTGGGGTGGGGGCGGACTATGGCTACACCTTC. The variable domain in full, completed from reference TRBV7-9 and TRBJ1-2, reads DTGVSQNPRHKITKRGQNVTFRCDPISEHNRLYWYRQTLGQGPEFLTYFQNEAQLEKSRLLSDRFSAERPKGSFSTLEIQRTEQGDSAMYLCASSFGVGADYGYTFGSGTRLTVV.

This clone was recorded only once. The chain joins TRBV5-1 to TRBJ1-5; 8 bases align to TRBD1. The CDR3 has 15 residues. V shed 0 bases, J shed 6 bases, and the junction held 5 bases outside the gene matches. Germline CDR1 reads SGHRS; CDR2 reads YFSETQ. The CDR3 nucleotides read TGCGCCAGCAGCTTGGAGGCAGGGGGCGGTCAGCCCCAGCATTTT. It yields the protein CASSLEAGGGQPQHF. The full variable domain, its missing parts supplied by reference TRBV5-1 and TRBJ1-5, is KAGVTQTPRYLIKTRGQQVTLSCSPISGHRSVSWYQQTPGQGLQFLFEYFSETQRNKGNFPGRFSGRQFSNSRSEMNVSTLELGDSALYLCASSLEAGGGQPQHFGDGTRLSIL.

The CDR3 sequence: CASTRDRDQPQHF. The CDR3 nucleotides read TGTGCCAGTACCCGGGACAGGGACCAGCCCCAGCATTTT. The gene calls are TRBV19 and TRBJ1-5; 9 nucleotides match TRBD1. Germline CDR1 and CDR2: LNHDA and SQIVND (reference sequence). V lost 7 bases and J lost 7; bases outside the gene matches: 5. There are 13 residues in the CDR3.

In its sample, this clone was seen once. The V gene is TRBV5-1, the J gene TRBJ2-1; 11 bases map to TRBD2. CDR1 and CDR2 from the germline V gene are SGHRS and YFSETQ. Trimming cost V 0 bases and J 4 bases; bases outside gene matches: 3. The CDR3 sequence is 16 residues long. The chain's CDR3 is CASSLGGTSGYNEQFF. The CDR3 DNA reads as TGCGCCAGCAGCTTGGGGGGGACTAGCGGTTACAATGAGCAGTTCTTC.

This chain uses TRBV4-2 with TRBJ1-3; 7 nucleotides agree with TRBD2. Gene TRBJ2-2 matches the end of the DNA better, so the J call may be wrong. Looked up from germline, CDR1 is LGHNA and CDR2 is YNFKEQ. This CDR3 is built from 20 residues. CDR3 protein: CASSQDRGLAEGPNTGELFF. The CDR3 coding sequence is TGTGCCAGCAGCCAAGATAGGGGTCTAGCGGAAGGACCGAACACCGGGGAGCTGTTTTTT.

The chain recombines TRBV19 with TRBJ1-5, with D unclear. Trimming took off 3 bases at V and 7 bases at J, with 10 bases between the two ends. The CDR3 is made up of 13 amino acids. The germline CDR1 and CDR2 sequences are LNHDA and SQIVND (reference sequence). CDR3 protein: CASSIGVRQPQHF. The CDR3 region has the DNA TGTGCCAGTAGTATCGGGGTGCGGCAGCCCCAGCATTTT.

The V call is TRBV6-5, the J call TRBJ1-1, with D perhaps TRBD1 (6 bases). Germline assignment: CDR1 MNHEY and CDR2 SVGAGI. The ends were cut back, 6 bases at V and 5 bases at J, with 16 bases in the middle. The length of the CDR3 is 14 residues. CDR3 DNA sequence: TGTGCCAGCAGCGAGACAGGAGGAGAGACTGAAGCTTTCTTT. Its translation is CASSETGGETEAFF.

This rearrangement joins TRBV7-9 to TRBJ1-1; D ambiguous. This CDR3 has 15 amino acids. The germline V and J ends were trimmed by 3 bases and 1 base, with 12 bases remaining between them. Germline V gene data show CDR1 as SEHNR and CDR2 as FQNEAQ (reference sequence). The DNA for the CDR3 is TGTGCCAGCAGCTTCTGGGCAGAGGGGAACACTGAAGCTTTCTTT. This codes for CASSFWAEGNTEAFF. The entire variable domain, with the rest obtained from reference TRBV7-9 and TRBJ1-1, is as follows: DTGVSQNPRHKITKRGQNVTFRCDPISEHNRLYWYRQTLGQGPEFLTYFQNEAQLEKSRLLSDRFSAERPKGSFSTLEIQRTEQGDSAMYLCASSFWAEGNTEAFFGQGTRLTVV.

V is TRBV6-4 and J is TRBJ1-1; TRBD1 aligns across 7 bases. The CDR3 loop spans 14 amino acids. In germline, CDR1 is MRHNA, CDR2 SNTAGT. J was trimmed by 1 base and V by 5 bases; bases with no gene match: 4. In DNA form, the CDR3 reads TGTGCCAGCAGTCAACAGGGGACGAACACTGAAGCTTTCTTT. The encoded protein is CASSQQGTNTEAFF.